This TCR beta chain derives from a study of T cells after yellow fever vaccination. Study background: SMART-Seq v4 Ultra Low Input prepared libraries from low-cell fractions. Points from the study as a whole: Post-booster reappearance was seen for most primary-vaccination clones (roughly 97% CD4, 85% to 90% CD8). Repertoires obtained by FACS sorting could include abundant clonotypes that entered as contaminants from the bulk population.

TCRdb recomputed calls from the 5' RACE reads with MiXCR, one row per CDR3 protein. This sample carries 450,000 to 550,000 distinct CDR3 sequences, less than 20% of them seen once, and the ten largest clones take 14%. This clonotype has more than one count but fewer than ten. Antigen: not known. Germline V CDR1 and CDR2: SGHKS, YYEKEE (reference sequence). The ends were cut back, 3 bases at V and 2 bases at J, with 15 bases in the middle. This CDR3 comprises 17 residues. The chain recombines TRBV5-5 with TRBJ2-6; possible D gene TRBD1, 5 bases. The source material was PBMCs, sampled 15 days after the yellow fever booster vaccination. The receptor comes from a man younger than 40 who received the YFV17D yellow fever vaccine. CDR3: CASSSNPGITGANVLTF. In DNA form, the CDR3 reads TGTGCCAGCAGCTCGAACCCAGGGATCACTGGGGCCAACGTCCTGACTTTC.